This is a list of T cell receptor beta chains from one sample in a study of cytomegalovirus exposure and HLA in healthy donors. Assay used: immunoSEQ multiplex PCR; TCRdb lists only in-frame clones, some missing. The sample carries 150,000 or so clones, more than 60% recorded once. The specimen sequenced was PBMCs. These TCRs come from a man between 35 and 55 years old in good health and CMV-seropositive. The CDR3 runs from the conserved cysteine through the conserved F or W. The order of the fields is CDR3 DNA, CDR3 protein, D gene, J gene, clone size, V gene. A D gene is named only where the DNA matches it firmly. Clone size is shown for a subset of rows, as once, few, many or a class of expanded clone.

DNA: TGTGCCAGCAGCCCGGGAGGGGGTTTGCAGGACAGGGGGCTTAATGGCTACACCTTC
CDR3: CASSPGGGLQDRGLNGYTF
D: -
J: TRBJ1-2
size: -
V: TRBV21-1

DNA: TGTGCCAGCAGTCGAGGGACAGCGAGTGAAGCTTTCTTT
CDR3: CASSRGTASEAFF
D: TRBD1
J: TRBJ1-1
size: few
V: TRBV2

DNA: TGTGCCAGCAGCCTGAACACCGGGGAGCTGTTTTTT
CDR3: CASSLNTGELFF
D: -
J: TRBJ2-2
size: -
V: TRBV5-4

DNA: TGTGCCAGCACGAGGCTCTCCTCCGGCGAGCAGTACTTC
CDR3: CASTRLSSGEQYF
D: -
J: TRBJ2-7
size: -
V: TRBV2

DNA: TGTGCCAGCAGCTTCCGACTTCACACTGAAGCTTTCTTT
CDR3: CASSFRLHTEAFF
D: -
J: TRBJ1-1
size: -
V: TRBV7-9

DNA: TGTGCCAGCAGTTTCGGCAGGGGGCGCACCGGGGAGCTGTTTTTT
CDR3: CASSFGRGRTGELFF
D: TRBD1
J: TRBJ2-2
size: -
V: TRBV28

DNA: TGTGCCAGCAGTTTGCCGACAGGGAGAACAGATACGCAGTATTTT
CDR3: CASSLPTGRTDTQYF
D: TRBD1
J: TRBJ2-3
size: few
V: TRBV28

DNA: TGTGCCAGCTCACCGGACAGGGTAGCAGATACGCAGTATTTT
CDR3: CASSPDRVADTQYF
D: TRBD1
J: TRBJ2-3
size: -
V: TRBV18

DNA: TGTGCCAGCAGAAGAGACAGGGCCGCTAACTATGGCTACACCTTC
CDR3: CASRRDRAANYGYTF
D: TRBD1
J: TRBJ1-2
size: -
V: TRBV6-5

DNA: TGTGCCAGCAGCGTAGACAGCAACACTGAAGCTTTCTTT
CDR3: CASSVDSNTEAFF
D: -
J: TRBJ1-1
size: -
V: TRBV5-4

DNA: TGTGCCAGCAGCGTAGACGAGGGAGGGCCAACAGATACGCAGTATTTT
CDR3: CASSVDEGGPTDTQYF
D: TRBD2
J: TRBJ2-3
size: few
V: TRBV9

DNA: TGTGCTAGTGGTTTGGCCCTCACGGGTTTAAATGAGCAGTTCTTC
CDR3: CASGLALTGLNEQFF
D: -
J: TRBJ2-1
size: -
V: TRBV12-5

DNA: TGTGCCAGCAGCCACAGGACAGAAGGGGAAGAGACCCAGTACTTC
CDR3: CASSHRTEGEETQYF
D: -
J: TRBJ2-5
size: -
V: TRBV13

DNA: TGTGCCAGCAGCTCAGGGATCGGGGAGCTGTTTTTT
CDR3: CASSSGIGELFF
D: -
J: TRBJ2-2
size: -
V: TRBV7-3

DNA: TGTGCCAGCAGCCCGCGGACTAGCGAGAACACCGGGGAGCTGTTTTTT
CDR3: CASSPRTSENTGELFF
D: TRBD2
J: TRBJ2-2
size: -
V: TRBV7-9

DNA: TGTGCCAGCAGTGAATGGGGGACAGGGTTCGGCGAGCAGTACTTC
CDR3: CASSEWGTGFGEQYF
D: TRBD1
J: TRBJ2-7
size: -
V: TRBV25-1

DNA: TGCAGCGGGTTGACCGGGACAGGGGCCAACGTCCTGACTTTC
CDR3: CSGLTGTGANVLTF
D: -
J: TRBJ2-6
size: -
V: TRBV29-1

DNA: TGCGCCAGCAGCTTGGGGCCCGCCGGGGGGCTGTACGAGCAGTACTTC
CDR3: CASSLGPAGGLYEQYF
D: -
J: TRBJ2-7
size: -
V: TRBV5-1

DNA: TGTGCCAGTAGTATCGGACTAGCGGGAGATTTAGAGACCCAGTACTTC
CDR3: CASSIGLAGDLETQYF
D: TRBD2
J: TRBJ2-5
size: -
V: TRBV19

DNA: TGTGCCAGCAGCCCCGACCGGGTGAACACAGATACGCAGTATTTT
CDR3: CASSPDRVNTDTQYF
D: -
J: TRBJ2-3
size: once
V: TRBV7-9

DNA: TGCGCCAGCAGTGATCTGGAGGGGAGCACAGATACGCAGTATTTT
CDR3: CASSDLEGSTDTQYF
D: -
J: TRBJ2-3
size: many
V: TRBV10-1

DNA: TGTGCCAGCAGCTCTAGCGCCGCTCCTTCCTACAATGAGCAGTTCTTC
CDR3: CASSSSAAPSYNEQFF
D: -
J: TRBJ2-1
size: -
V: TRBV7-9

DNA: TGTGCCAGCAGTCCTTCGGCCGGTAGGGAGATAAACACCATATATTTT
CDR3: CASSPSAGREINTIYF
D: -
J: TRBJ1-3
size: -
V: TRBV28

DNA: TGTGCCAGCGGGCAAAGGGAGTACGAGCAGTACTTC
CDR3: CASGQREYEQYF
D: -
J: TRBJ2-7
size: few
V: TRBV18

DNA: TGCGCCAGCAGCGGTAGTGGCACCGGGGAGCTGTTTTTT
CDR3: CASSGSGTGELFF
D: -
J: TRBJ2-2
size: -
V: TRBV5-1

DNA: TGTGCCAGCAGTATCACCGGGACAGGGGATTCCTACGAGCAGTACTTC
CDR3: CASSITGTGDSYEQYF
D: TRBD1
J: TRBJ2-7
size: -
V: TRBV28

DNA: TGCAGTGCTAGAGATCTGGAGACCCAGTACTTC
CDR3: CSARDLETQYF
D: -
J: TRBJ2-5
size: once
V: TRBV20-1

DNA: TGTGCCAGCAGCTTAAGTAGCGGGATGGTCGGGGAGCTGTTTTTT
CDR3: CASSLSSGMVGELFF
D: TRBD2
J: TRBJ2-2
size: -
V: TRBV7-8

DNA: TGTGCCAGCAGCGTAGATGGGGCAAATCAGCCCCAGCATTTT
CDR3: CASSVDGANQPQHF
D: -
J: TRBJ1-5
size: -
V: TRBV9

DNA: TGTGCCAGCTCACCAGGGACTAGCGGTACCCAGTACTTC
CDR3: CASSPGTSGTQYF
D: TRBD2
J: TRBJ2-5
size: few
V: TRBV18

DNA: TGTGCCAGCAGTTACGGTGCGGGAGGCCACAATGAGCAGTTCTTC
CDR3: CASSYGAGGHNEQFF
D: TRBD2
J: TRBJ2-1
size: -
V: TRBV6-6

DNA: TGTGCCAGCAGTGAAGCTAGGGGGACACAATATGAAAAACTGTTTTTT
CDR3: CASSEARGTQYEKLFF
D: -
J: TRBJ1-4
size: -
V: TRBV6-1

DNA: TGTTCCAGTGGGACAGGTTACAATCAGCCCCAGCATTTT
CDR3: CSSGTGYNQPQHF
D: TRBD1
J: TRBJ1-5
size: -
V: TRBV7-9

DNA: TGTGCCAGCAGTGGTGCGGATCAGCCCCAGCATTTT
CDR3: CASSGADQPQHF
D: -
J: TRBJ1-5
size: -
V: TRBV6-1

DNA: TGTGCCAGCAGCTTTCCAGGGCGAGGAAACACCATATATTTT
CDR3: CASSFPGRGNTIYF
D: -
J: TRBJ1-3
size: -
V: TRBV5-5

DNA: TGTGCCAGCAGTTTCCGGACAGGGTTTCCTGAAGCTTTCTTT
CDR3: CASSFRTGFPEAFF
D: TRBD1
J: TRBJ1-1
size: -
V: TRBV27

DNA: TGTGCCAGCAGCTTGCGTTTCGTGGCAGGGGATCCCTACGAGCAGTACTTC
CDR3: CASSLRFVAGDPYEQYF
D: -
J: TRBJ2-7
size: -
V: TRBV7-2

DNA: TGTGCCAGCAGCTCCGGGACTAGCGGGAGGGCCGCCACCCAGTACTTC
CDR3: CASSSGTSGRAATQYF
D: TRBD2
J: TRBJ2-5
size: -
V: TRBV5-4

DNA: TGTGCCAGCAGTTTTACTAGCGGGAGACAACGGTCAGGAGAGACCCAGTACTTC
CDR3: CASSFTSGRQRSGETQYF
D: TRBD2
J: TRBJ2-5
size: -
V: TRBV27

DNA: TGTGCCAGCAGTTCCTCAAGGGGGGGCGGGGGGTACTACGAGCAGTACTTC
CDR3: CASSSSRGGGGYYEQYF
D: TRBD2
J: TRBJ2-7
size: -
V: TRBV27

DNA: TGTGCCAGCAGCTACCGACAGATTAATGAGCAGTTCTTC
CDR3: CASSYRQINEQFF
D: -
J: TRBJ2-1
size: -
V: TRBV7-9

DNA: TGCGCCAGCAGCCCTACTACGAGTTCCCTGGTCTATGGCTACACCTTC
CDR3: CASSPTTSSLVYGYTF
D: -
J: TRBJ1-2
size: -
V: TRBV4-1

DNA: TGTGCCTGGAGTCTCACAGGGGGCGCTTACAATGAGCAGTTCTTC
CDR3: CAWSLTGGAYNEQFF
D: TRBD1
J: TRBJ2-1
size: -
V: TRBV30

DNA: TGTGCCAGCAGTGAAGTGGCGGGACTAGTAGGCTACGAGCAGTACTTC
CDR3: CASSEVAGLVGYEQYF
D: TRBD2
J: TRBJ2-7
size: -
V: TRBV6-1